This T cell receptor beta chain was retrieved from a study of Graves' ophthalmopathy and Graves' hyperthyroidism. Study results and limitations: Most expanded thyroid clonotypes above 0.001 frequency also appeared in blood.

Amplified TCR beta CDR3 regions were obtained using RNA transcripts as template. HTBI-primed first-round RT-PCR preceded second-round multiplex PCR. TCRdb re-derived calls from the multiplex PCR reads in MiXCR, one entry per CDR3 protein. The sample contains about 380,000 distinct CDR3 sequences, 15% of which appear only once. This clonotype was counted a few times. Its antigen is unknown. The study excluded patients with other autoimmune diseases, uncontrolled infections, pregnancy or lactation. PBMCs came from approximately 10 ml of fresh peripheral blood. The sequencing input was peripheral blood. The clonotype originates from a woman younger than 35 with stable Graves' hyperthyroidism.

The CDR3 nucleotides read TGCGCCAGCAGCCAGCGACTAGCGGGGGGTGGGGAGCAGTACTTC. The encoded protein is CASSQRLAGGGEQYF. The J gene is TRBJ2-7, the V gene TRBV4-1, with 13 positions matching TRBD2. The V gene end was trimmed by 3 bases and the J gene end by 7 bases; junction bases not matched to a gene: 6. In germline, CDR1 is MGHRA, CDR2 YSYEKL. The CDR3 sequence is 15 residues long.